This TCR beta chain stems from a study of shared clonotypes between healthy human individuals (dated by TCRdb to about 2020). General notes on the study: The cohort included a few men and two women between 18 and 49 years of age. Each donor's leukapheresis produced roughly between roughly 0.85 and 10 billion PBMCs. To increase sequencing depth and limit assay-specific biases, TCR repertoire library preparation and sequencing were carried out by different laboratories using diverse techniques. For each donor, CD4 naive and CD4 memory were each run on three plates, CD8 naive on two plates, and CD8 memory on one plate. To estimate repertoire size and how much clonotype sharing occurs between individuals, the study deeply sequenced the blood TCR repertoires of about five healthy adults. The research as a whole found: Sampling was restricted to blood, and TCR repertoires in tissues likely differ from the TCR repertoires found in blood. Incomplete sequencing was indicated by rarefaction of sorted-subset datasets, despite the large sequencing depth. Pairwise subsampling led to the expectation that sequencing depth would affect the degree of clonotype sharing among donors. Because the study included only a small number of donors, the genetic and exposure-history diversity represented was limited. Compared with non-shared clonotypes, clonotypes shared by all four sorted-subset donors had higher generation probabilities. Sharing across a few donors was observed for about 5% of naive CD4, 3% to 4% of naive CD8, roughly 2.3% of memory CD4, and around 0.4% of memory CD8 clonotypes. Naive subsets generally had larger estimated clonotype richness than memory subsets did.

Compared with germline, V lacks 10 bases and J lacks 4 bases; bases without a gene match: 9. The germline V gene gives CDR1 as ENHRY and CDR2 as SYGVKD. Including the terminal cysteine and phenylalanine, the CDR3 comprises 13 residues. Left in the record is the CDR3 DNA by itself, 39 bases read in frame from the first base. The donors were healthy, HIV-negative adults with no recently reported acute infections or vaccinations. Every donor was a Caucasian adult residing in Nashville, Tennessee, USA. CD4+ T cells were enriched by magnetic negative selection, after which naive cells were positively selected on CD45RA and the negative fraction was taken as the memory subset. Blood was collected by leukapheresis, and PBMCs were isolated by Ficoll-Histopaque density gradient centrifugation and then cryopreserved in liquid nitrogen vapor phase. Purity and quantity of every magnetically sorted T cell population were checked by analytical flow cytometry. Genomic DNA was isolated from each sorted fraction and quantified by UV absorbance on a Nanodrop 2000c.

Concerning this clone itself: Its target antigen remains unknown. It has no much larger one-base neighbor in the sample; base qualities were not kept.

Using the deep immunoSEQ assay, multiplex PCR amplified TCR CDR3 regions from genomic DNA. For each cell subset, the extracted genomic DNA was distributed evenly across all wells of several immunoSEQ 96-well plates, and each plate served as one replicate. For sorted subsets, approximately 190 ng genomic DNA, equal to tens of thousands of T cell genomes, was loaded into each replicate PCR. Purified libraries were measured with a Qubit 3.0 fluorometer, size-checked on a Bioanalyzer 2100, and measured again with the KAPA Library Quantification kit. Every immunoSEQ 96-well plate was sequenced on a dedicated single-read 150-cycle Illumina NextSeq 550 flow cell. Concerning the study's data processing: The immunoSEQ output contained only junctional sequences without quality scores, so filtering could not match that applied to full-length reads. To assign V/J genes and CDR3, sequences were annotated using PyIR, a Python wrapper for IgBLAST v1.9, with IMGT germline references. Reads with weak V/J assignments (E-value above 1e-6), missing CDR3, stop codons, out-of-frame junctions, or ambiguous translated residues were removed. V3J clonotypes were defined as sequences sharing an identical inferred V gene, J gene, and CDR3 amino acid sequence. The percentage overlap between two repertoires was calculated by dividing the number of shared unique clonotypes by the size of the smaller repertoire. Three approaches were used to assess repertoire richness: RTK rarefaction, the Chao1 estimator, and Recon v2.1 estimates of unobserved clonotypes. Generation probabilities for all TCRbeta clonotypes obtained by the gDNA method from a handful of donors were computed using OLGA. Here the immuneACCESS table is served through TCRdb, limited to in-frame sequences with V and J called. Missing clones are a known gap in these copies; in checked studies unresolved V genes cover under half, and the rest lacks a known reason. The DNA gave D and trimming, while V, J and clone size come from that table. The sample table contains roughly 1,000,000 clones; only one count was recorded for around 78% of them. Around 0.6% of the sample lies in the top ten.

The chain is assembled from TRBV10-3 and TRBJ1-2; 7 nucleotides in the junction match TRBD1. The specimen was memory CD4+ T cells from PBMCs. The cell subset or site label, read with the paper, signifies: CD45RA-negative fraction. This sequence originates from a man between 18 and 35 years old in good health. Some clones in this sample may be carry-over from other donors' samples. The DNA sequence is given as TGTGCCACCGCGACAGGGATAAGCTATGGCTACACCTTC. Translated, this gives CATATGISYGYTF.